The present T cell receptor beta chain was sequenced within a study of T cells after yellow fever vaccination. Looking at the study overall: Low-cell-number fractions were prepared with SMART-Seq v4 Ultra Low Input.

This clonotype was found many times. V dropped 8 bases and J dropped 1 base, with 8 bases sitting between them. The CDR3 runs to 13 residues. The germline CDR1 and CDR2 sequences are SGHTA and FQGNSA. Template switching by 5'RACE produced TCR cDNA, adding a universal primer site and UMIs. TCRdb re-analysed the 5' RACE reads in MiXCR, keeping a single row per CDR3 protein. The sample carries roughly 68,000 distinct CDR3 sequences, over 6.5% recorded once. This clonotype was obtained from a young man who received the YFV17D yellow fever vaccine. Sequenced here: CD8+ T cells sorted from PBMCs, sampled roughly seven weeks after the first yellow fever vaccination. The chain uses TRBV7-2 and TRBJ2-2; D is undetermined. The CDR3 reads CASLPGNTGELFF. In DNA, the CDR3 is TGTGCCAGCCTCCCCGGGAACACCGGGGAGCTGTTTTTT.